Shown below are 5 T cell receptor beta chains from a single sample sequenced in a study of regulatory T cells in long-lasting Graves disease. Stated time point: persistent/refractory GD, antithyroid drugs over 5 years with positive TRAb. PBMC-derived RNA was used for the TCR library. Arm-PCR of CDR3 regions and iRepertoire HTBI primers were the basis on which TCR beta libraries were built. TCRdb itself ran the multiplex PCR reads through MiXCR, one entry per CDR3 protein. The table shows 350,000 to 450,000 distinct CDR3 sequences, with roughly a fifth occurring only once. The sample consisted of peripheral blood mononuclear cells (PBMCs), taken when the disease was refractory, from a patient treated with antithyroid drugs. These receptor sequences come from a female donor with Graves disease.

The chain uses TRBV6-1 and TRBJ2-7, with 9 bases matching TRBD1. The CDR3 spans 13 residues. Germline V lookup: CDR1 MNHNS, CDR2 SASEGT. The V gene end was trimmed by 9 bases and the J gene end by 5 bases; junction bases not matched to a gene: 8. As DNA, the CDR3 is TGTGCCAGTTCCGGGACAGGGCGCCACGAGCAGTACTTC. Protein sequence: CASSGTGRHEQYF.

This clonotype was counted ten times or more. The chain links TRBV5-1 to TRBJ1-1; TRBD1 matches at 7 bases. The CDR3 runs 13 residues. The J segment lost 5 bases and the V segment lost 4 bases, leaving 5 bases of the junction unmatched. CDR1 and CDR2 (germline): SGHRS, YFSETQ. The chain's CDR3 is CASSATGRTEAFF. CDR3 nucleotides: TGCGCCAGCAGCGCGACAGGGCGTACTGAAGCTTTCTTT. The variable domain in full, completed from reference TRBV5-1 and TRBJ1-1, reads KAGVTQTPRYLIKTRGQQVTLSCSPISGHRSVSWYQQTPGQGLQFLFEYFSETQRNKGNFPGRFSGRQFSNSRSEMNVSTLELGDSALYLCASSATGRTEAFFGQGTRLTVV.

This clonotype was counted at least ten times. This chain uses TRBV20-1 with TRBJ1-4, with D perhaps TRBD1 (5 bases). V lost 6 bases, J lost 10 bases, and 12 bases lay in between. Germline V gene sequence: CDR1 DFQATT, CDR2 SNEGSKA (reference sequence). This CDR3 is 11 amino acids long. The CDR3 DNA reads as TGCAGTGCCAACCAGGGAGGAAAACTGTTTTTT. This translates into CSANQGGKLFF.

A remark on this clonotype: In this CDR3 the conserved last residue, phenylalanine or tryptophan, is missing, so a read error is likely. The chain recombines TRBV3-1 with TRBJ2-7, with 7 bases that match TRBD1. The V segment lost 6 bases and the J segment 2 bases; nucleotides outside the gene matches: 10. CDR1 is LGHDT, CDR2 YNNKEL, per germline (reference sequence). The CDR3 spans 15 residues. The CDR3 DNA reads TGTGCCAGCAGTCCGACCCCGGGACAGCCCTACGAGCAGTACATC. Residues: CASSPTPGQPYEQYI.

This clonotype appeared many times. The chain is built from TRBV28 and TRBJ1-5; D unresolved. V lost 2 bases and J lost 3, with 14 bases in between. Germline V gives CDR1 MDHEN, CDR2 SYDVKM. This CDR3 has 16 residues. The CDR3 DNA reads TGTGCCAGCAGTTTAGAAGGGTTTGACGACAATCAGCCCCAGCATTTT. Its translation: CASSLEGFDDNQPQHF. The entire variable domain, with the rest obtained from reference TRBV28 and TRBJ1-5, is as follows: DVKVTQSSRYLVKRTGEKVFLECVQDMDHENMFWYRQDPGLGLRLIYFSYDVKMKEKGDIPEGYSVSREKKERFSLILESASTNQTSMYLCASSLEGFDDNQPQHFGDGTRLSIL.